This TCR beta chain was identified in a study of lymphopenia after photon versus proton radiotherapy. Study-level findings and limits: Relative stability marked proton patients; photon patients lost diversity and naive cells. A bigger post-nadir fall in TCR diversity correlated inversely with survival time in deceased patients. Only patients who died were analyzed for survival; proton advantage is unproven. Oligoclonal CD8+ Temra expansion after nadir drove photon patients' diversity drop.

Trimming cost V 2 bases and J 0 bases, with 9 bases left between them. This CDR3 is 14 amino acids long. Germline lookup yields CDR1 SGDLS and CDR2 YYNGEE. The data were produced by immunoSEQ multiplex PCR, yet TCRdb's version contains in-frame clones alone and is incomplete. The repertoire holds about 83,000 clones, around 88% seen once, with over 1.1% in the top ten. The sample holds one count of this clone. Its antigen is not known. V gene TRBV9 combines with J gene TRBJ2-7; D uncertain. The receptor was isolated from a man aged 55-75 years with pancreatic cancer. This material consisted of peripheral blood, taken from a patient treated with proton-based radiotherapy. This CDR3 reads CASSVTAASYEQYF. In DNA form, the CDR3 reads TGTGCCAGCAGCGTCACAGCAGCCTCCTACGAGCAGTACTTC.